The T cell receptor beta chain under discussion was sequenced for a study of CD8 T cells in Susac syndrome. The overall study: The Susac syndrome patients that were sequenced included roughly six with active disease and under ten in remission.

Trimming removed 5 bases at V and 5 bases at J, with 22 bases between. Germline V gene lookup returns CDR1 MNHNY and CDR2 SVGAGI (reference sequence). This CDR3 has 16 amino acids. It was with random hexamers that 0.5 to 1 ug RNA was reverse transcribed. The CDR3 of TCR beta was amplified by immunoSEQ multiplex PCR across 54 Vbeta and 13 Jbeta. TCRdb reprocessed the immunoSEQ multiplex PCR reads with MiXCR, giving one entry per CDR3 protein. The sample lists 200,000 to 250,000 distinct CDR3 sequences, about 94% occurring once. Material: CD4+ T cells from PBMCs. The clonotype comes from a human donor with Susac syndrome. The V call is TRBV6-6, the J call TRBJ2-7, with D perhaps being TRBD1 or TRBD2 (5 bases each). DNA of the CDR3: TGTGCCAGCAGTCCCGGGGCTAGCAGATTCCGGGACGAGCAGTACTTC. It specifies CASSPGASRFRDEQYF.